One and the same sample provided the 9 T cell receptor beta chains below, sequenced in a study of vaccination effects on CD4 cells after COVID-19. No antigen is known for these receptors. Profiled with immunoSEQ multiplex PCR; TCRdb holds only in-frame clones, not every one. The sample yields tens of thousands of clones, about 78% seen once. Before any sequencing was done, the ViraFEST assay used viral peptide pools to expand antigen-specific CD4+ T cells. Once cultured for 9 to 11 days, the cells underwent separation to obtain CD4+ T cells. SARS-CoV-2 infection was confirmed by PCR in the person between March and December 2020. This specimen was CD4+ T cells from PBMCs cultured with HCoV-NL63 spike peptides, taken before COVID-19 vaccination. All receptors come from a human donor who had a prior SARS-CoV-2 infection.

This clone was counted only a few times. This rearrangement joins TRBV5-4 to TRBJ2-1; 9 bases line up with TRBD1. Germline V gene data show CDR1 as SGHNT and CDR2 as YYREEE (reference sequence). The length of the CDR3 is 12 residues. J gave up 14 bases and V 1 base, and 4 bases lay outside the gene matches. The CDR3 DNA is TGTGCCAGCAGCTTGTATGGGACAGGGAAGTTCTTC. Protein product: CASSLYGTGKFF.

As DNA, the CDR3 is TGTGCCAGTAGTATAGTTTTTCCAGGGAACTATGGCTACACCTTC. It encodes CASSIVFPGNYGYTF. V is TRBV19 and J is TRBJ1-2, with D perhaps TRBD1 (5 bases). This CDR3 is built from 15 residues. Germline V gene sequence: CDR1 LNHDA, CDR2 SQIVND (reference sequence). With 1 base removed from V and 2 bases from J, the gap between germline ends came to 11 bases.

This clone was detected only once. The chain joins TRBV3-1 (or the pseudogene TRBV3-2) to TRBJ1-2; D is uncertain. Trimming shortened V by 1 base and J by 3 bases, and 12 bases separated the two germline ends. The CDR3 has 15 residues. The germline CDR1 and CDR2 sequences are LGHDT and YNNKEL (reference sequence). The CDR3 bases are TGTGCCAGCAGCCAAGTCGGGAAAATATACTATGGCTACACCTTC. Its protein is CASSQVGKIYYGYTF.

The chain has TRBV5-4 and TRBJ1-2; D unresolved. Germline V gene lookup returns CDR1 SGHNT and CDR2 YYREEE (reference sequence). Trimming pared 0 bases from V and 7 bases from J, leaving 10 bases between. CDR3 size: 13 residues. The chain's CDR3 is CASSLVELPGYTF. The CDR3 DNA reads TGTGCCAGCAGCTTGGTGGAGCTTCCTGGCTACACCTTC.

The CDR3 sequence is CASSLVPGQGVYGYTF. For the CDR3, the DNA is TGTGCCAGCAGCTTAGTCCCGGGACAGGGTGTCTATGGCTACACCTTC. V and J are TRBV7-2 and TRBJ1-2; 9 bases line up with TRBD1. This CDR3 is 16 amino acids long. The J segment lost 4 bases and the V segment lost 1 base, leaving 7 bases of the junction unmatched. Per the germline V gene, CDR1 is SGHTA and CDR2 is FQGNSA.

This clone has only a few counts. The CDR3 spells CASSLVSADYNEQFF. The DNA of the CDR3 is TGCGCCAGCAGCTTGGTTTCGGCGGATTACAATGAGCAGTTCTTC. The chain uses TRBV5-1 and TRBJ2-1; D is unresolved. The CDR3 runs to 15 residues. The V gene lost 0 bases and the J gene lost 4 bases, with 11 bases spanning the gap. The germline V gene has CDR1 SGHRS and CDR2 YFSETQ.

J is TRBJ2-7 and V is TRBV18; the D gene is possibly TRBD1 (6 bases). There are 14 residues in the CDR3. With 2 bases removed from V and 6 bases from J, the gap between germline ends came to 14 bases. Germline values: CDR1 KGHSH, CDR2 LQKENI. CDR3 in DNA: TGTGCCAGCTCACCAGCAGGGGCCTCTGGCGAGCAGTACTTC. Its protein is CASSPAGASGEQYF.

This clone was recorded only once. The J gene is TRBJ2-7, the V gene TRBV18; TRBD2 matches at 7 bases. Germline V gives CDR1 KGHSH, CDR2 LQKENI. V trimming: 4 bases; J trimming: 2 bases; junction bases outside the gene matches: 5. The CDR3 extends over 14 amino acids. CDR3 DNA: TGTGCCAGCTCACTGAGGGAGGGTGCCTACGAGCAGTACTTC. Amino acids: CASSLREGAYEQYF.

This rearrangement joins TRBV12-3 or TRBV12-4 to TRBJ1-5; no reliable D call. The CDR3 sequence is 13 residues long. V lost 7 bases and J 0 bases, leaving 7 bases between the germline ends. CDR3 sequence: CASTPYSNQPQHF. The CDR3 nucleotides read TGTGCCAGCACCCCATATAGCAATCAGCCCCAGCATTTT.